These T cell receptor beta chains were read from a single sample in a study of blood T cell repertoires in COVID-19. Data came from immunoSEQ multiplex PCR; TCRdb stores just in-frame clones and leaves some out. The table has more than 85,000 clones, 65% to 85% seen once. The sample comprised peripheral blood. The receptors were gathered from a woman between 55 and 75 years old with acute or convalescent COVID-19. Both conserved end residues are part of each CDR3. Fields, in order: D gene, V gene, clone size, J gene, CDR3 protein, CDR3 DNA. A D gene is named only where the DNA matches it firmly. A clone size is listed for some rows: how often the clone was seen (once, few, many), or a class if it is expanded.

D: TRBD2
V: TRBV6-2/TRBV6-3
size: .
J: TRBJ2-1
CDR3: CASSYSITTSGGISYNEQFF
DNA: TGTGCCAGCAGTTACTCGATTACTACTAGCGGGGGAATCTCCTACAATGAGCAGTTCTTC

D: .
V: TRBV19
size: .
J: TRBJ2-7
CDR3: CASSIYTGSEQYF
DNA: TGTGCCAGTAGTATTTATACAGGGAGCGAGCAGTACTTC

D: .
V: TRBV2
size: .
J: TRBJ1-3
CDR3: CASSGTGNGNTIYF
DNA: TGTGCCAGCAGTGGAACAGGGAATGGAAACACCATATATTTT

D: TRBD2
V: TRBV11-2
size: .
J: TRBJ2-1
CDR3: CASTALAGGPYEQFF
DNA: TGTGCCAGCACCGCGCTTGCGGGGGGGCCCTATGAGCAGTTCTTC

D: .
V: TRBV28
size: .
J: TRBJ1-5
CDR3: CASTPGGRRDQPQHF
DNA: TGTGCCAGCACCCCGGGCGGAAGGAGGGATCAGCCCCAGCATTTT

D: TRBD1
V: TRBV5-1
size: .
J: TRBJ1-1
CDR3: CASSQTGGTEAFF
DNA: TGCGCCAGCAGCCAGACAGGGGGCACTGAAGCTTTCTTT

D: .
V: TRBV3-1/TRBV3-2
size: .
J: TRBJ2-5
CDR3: CASSQDKPLLLDEETQYF
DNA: TGTGCCAGCAGCCAAGATAAACCACTACTACTAGATGAGGAGACCCAGTACTTC

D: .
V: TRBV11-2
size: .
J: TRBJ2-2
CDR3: CASSPTTNTGELFF
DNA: TGTGCCAGCAGCCCGACAACGAACACCGGGGAGCTGTTTTTT

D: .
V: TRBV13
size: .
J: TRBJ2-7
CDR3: CASSLGGAWGYEQYF
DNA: TGTGCCAGCAGCTTAGGTGGGGCCTGGGGCTACGAGCAGTACTTC

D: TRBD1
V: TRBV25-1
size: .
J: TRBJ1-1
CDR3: CASRGPGTGEAFF
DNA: TGTGCCAGCAGAGGGCCGGGGACAGGTGAAGCTTTCTTT

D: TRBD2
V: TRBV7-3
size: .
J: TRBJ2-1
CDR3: CASSPTGTSGANEQFF
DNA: TGTGCCAGCAGCCCGACCGGGACTAGCGGGGCCAATGAGCAGTTCTTC

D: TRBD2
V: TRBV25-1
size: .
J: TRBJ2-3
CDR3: CASSDLAGVTDTQYF
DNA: TGTGCCAGCAGTGATTTAGCGGGGGTCACAGATACGCAGTATTTT

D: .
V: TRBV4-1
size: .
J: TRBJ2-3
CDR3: CASSQAAGRWTDTQYF
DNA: TGCGCCAGCAGCCAAGCTGCAGGGAGGTGGACAGATACGCAGTATTTT

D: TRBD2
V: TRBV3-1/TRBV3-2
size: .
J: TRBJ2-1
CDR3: CASSPRTSGGYNEQFF
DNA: TGTGCCAGCAGCCCTCGGACTAGCGGGGGGTACAATGAGCAGTTCTTC

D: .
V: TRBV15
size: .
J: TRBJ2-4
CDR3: CATSRERGSQAKNIQYF
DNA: TGTGCCACCAGCAGAGAAAGGGGGTCCCAAGCCAAAAACATTCAGTACTTC

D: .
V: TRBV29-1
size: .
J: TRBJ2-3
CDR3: CSVLKDGLSTDTQYF
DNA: TGCAGCGTTTTAAAGGACGGACTCAGCACAGATACGCAGTATTTT

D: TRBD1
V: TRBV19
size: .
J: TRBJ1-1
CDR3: CASRLDGQGALEAFF
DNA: TGTGCCAGTAGGTTGGATGGGCAGGGGGCTCTTGAAGCTTTCTTT

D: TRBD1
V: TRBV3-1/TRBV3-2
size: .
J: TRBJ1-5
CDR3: CASSLGQGGQPQHF
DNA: TGTGCCAGCAGCCTCGGACAGGGGGGTCAGCCCCAGCATTTT

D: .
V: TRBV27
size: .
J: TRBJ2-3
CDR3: CASRGPSLTDTQYF
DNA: TGTGCCAGCAGGGGGCCCAGTCTGACAGATACGCAGTATTTT

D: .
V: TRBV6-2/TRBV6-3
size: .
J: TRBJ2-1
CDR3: CASSTPINNEQFF
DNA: TGTGCCAGCAGTACACCGATTAACAATGAGCAGTTCTTC

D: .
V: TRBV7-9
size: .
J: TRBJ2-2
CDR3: CASSLEGAGELFF
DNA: TGTGCCAGCAGCTTAGAAGGGGCCGGGGAGCTGTTTTTT

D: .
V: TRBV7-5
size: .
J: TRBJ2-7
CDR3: CARSARPTTSGSYEQYF
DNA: TGTGCCAGAAGCGCCAGACCGACAACCTCTGGCTCCTACGAGCAGTACTTC

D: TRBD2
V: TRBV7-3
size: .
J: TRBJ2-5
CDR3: CASSLTGYSSGRETQYF
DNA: TGTGCCAGCAGCTTAACGGGTTATTCTAGCGGGCGGGAGACCCAGTACTTC

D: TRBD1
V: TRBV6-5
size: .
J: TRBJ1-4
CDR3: CASRYGTDNEKLFF
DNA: TGTGCCAGCAGATACGGGACAGACAATGAAAAACTGTTTTTT

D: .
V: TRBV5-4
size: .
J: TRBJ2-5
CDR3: CASSQKTGQETQYF
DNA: TGTGCCAGCAGCCAGAAGACAGGACAAGAGACCCAGTACTTC

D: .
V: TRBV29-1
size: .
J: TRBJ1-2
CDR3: CSVDGDRWVFQGYTF
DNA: TGCAGCGTTGATGGTGACAGGTGGGTCTTTCAAGGCTACACCTTC

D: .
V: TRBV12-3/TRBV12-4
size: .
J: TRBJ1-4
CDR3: CACHSGVEKLFF
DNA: TGTGCCTGCCATTCAGGGGTTGAAAAACTGTTTTTT

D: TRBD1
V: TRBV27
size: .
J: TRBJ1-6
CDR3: CASSFFPRRQGNSPLHF
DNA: TGTGCCAGCAGTTTCTTCCCCCGAAGACAGGGAAATTCACCCCTCCACTTT

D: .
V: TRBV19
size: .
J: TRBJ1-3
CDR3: CASKPDNSLAGNTIYF
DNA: TGTGCCAGTAAACCCGACAATTCCCTCGCTGGAAACACCATATATTTT

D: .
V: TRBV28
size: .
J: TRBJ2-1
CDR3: CASSTRPAISYNEQFF
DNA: TGTGCCAGCAGTACCCGACCAGCGATCTCCTACAATGAGCAGTTCTTC

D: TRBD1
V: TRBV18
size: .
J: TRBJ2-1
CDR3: CASSDPGTEIHNEQFF
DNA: TGTGCCAGCTCCGATCCCGGGACAGAAATCCACAATGAGCAGTTCTTC

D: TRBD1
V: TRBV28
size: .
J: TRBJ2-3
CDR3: CASLERGLSDTQYF
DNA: TGTGCCAGCCTGGAGAGGGGGCTTTCGGATACGCAGTATTTT

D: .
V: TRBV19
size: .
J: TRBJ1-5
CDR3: CASSITGFGNQPQHF
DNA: TGTGCCAGTAGTATAACAGGGTTTGGCAATCAGCCCCAGCATTTT

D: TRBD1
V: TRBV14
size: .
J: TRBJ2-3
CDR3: CASSPALMTGAITDTQYF
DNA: TGTGCCAGCAGCCCCGCCCTCATGACAGGGGCAATCACAGATACGCAGTATTTT

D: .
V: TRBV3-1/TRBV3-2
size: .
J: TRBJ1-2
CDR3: CASSQMAGRTYGYTF
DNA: TGTGCCAGCAGCCAGATGGCAGGGCGGACCTATGGCTACACCTTC

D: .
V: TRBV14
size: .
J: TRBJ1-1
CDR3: CASSPRGGANTEAFF
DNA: TGTGCCAGCAGCCCCCGTGGAGGGGCGAACACTGAAGCTTTCTTT

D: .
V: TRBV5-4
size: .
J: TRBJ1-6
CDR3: CASSVREPGSPLHF
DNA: TGTGCCAGCAGCGTGAGGGAGCCTGGCTCACCCCTCCACTTT

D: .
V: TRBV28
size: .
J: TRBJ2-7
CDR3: CASSTAGDYEQYF
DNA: TGTGCCAGCAGCACAGCAGGGGATTACGAGCAGTACTTC

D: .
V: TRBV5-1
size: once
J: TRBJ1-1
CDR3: CASSQLGVTNTEAFF
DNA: TGCGCCAGCAGCCAGTTAGGGGTTACGAACACTGAAGCTTTCTTT

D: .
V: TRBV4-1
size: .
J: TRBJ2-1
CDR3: CASSQDWKRRLYNEQFF
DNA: TGCGCCAGCAGCCAAGACTGGAAGAGGCGTCTCTACAATGAGCAGTTCTTC

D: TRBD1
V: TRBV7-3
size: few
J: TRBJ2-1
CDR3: CASSSGTVNEQFF
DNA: TGTGCCAGCAGCTCCGGGACAGTCAATGAGCAGTTCTTC

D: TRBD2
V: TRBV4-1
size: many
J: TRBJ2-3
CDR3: CASSTPGLAGPPNSDTQYF
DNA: TGCGCCAGCAGCACACCGGGACTAGCGGGGCCACCGAACTCAGATACGCAGTATTTT

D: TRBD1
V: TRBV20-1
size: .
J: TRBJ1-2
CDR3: CSAQGDYGYTF
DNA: TGCAGTGCCCAGGGGGACTATGGCTACACCTTC

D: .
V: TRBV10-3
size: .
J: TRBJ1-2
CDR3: CAISESIPHSSSGYTF
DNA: TGTGCCATCAGTGAGTCGATCCCCCACAGTTCCAGCGGCTACACCTTC

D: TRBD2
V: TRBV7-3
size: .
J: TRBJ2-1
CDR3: CASSHPASGNNEQFF
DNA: TGTGCCAGCAGCCACCCGGCTAGCGGTAACAATGAGCAGTTCTTC

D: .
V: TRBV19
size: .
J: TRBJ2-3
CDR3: CASSMRTDFTDTQYF
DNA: TGTGCCAGTAGTATGAGGACAGATTTTACAGATACGCAGTATTTT

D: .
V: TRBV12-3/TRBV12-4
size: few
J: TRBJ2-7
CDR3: CASSLSPPYEQYF
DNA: TGTGCCAGCAGTTTATCCCCTCCGTACGAGCAGTACTTC

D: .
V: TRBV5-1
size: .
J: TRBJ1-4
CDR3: CASSLYVQGEKLFF
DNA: TGCGCCAGCAGCTTGTATGTTCAGGGCGAAAAACTGTTTTTT

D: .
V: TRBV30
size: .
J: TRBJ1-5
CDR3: CAWNGDPNQPQHF
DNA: TGTGCCTGGAACGGAGATCCCAATCAGCCCCAGCATTTT

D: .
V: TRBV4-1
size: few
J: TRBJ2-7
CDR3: CASSQDRRSGSGEQYF
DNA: TGCGCCAGCAGCCAAGATCGCCGGTCAGGGTCTGGCGAGCAGTACTTC

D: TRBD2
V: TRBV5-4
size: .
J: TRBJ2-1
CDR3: CASSLDGGGGPNEQFF
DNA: TGTGCCAGCAGCTTGGATGGGGGCGGGGGGCCGAATGAGCAGTTCTTC

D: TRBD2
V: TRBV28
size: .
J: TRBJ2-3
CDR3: CAARISGGAVTDTQYF
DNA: TGTGCCGCCCGGATTAGCGGGGGGGCCGTCACAGATACGCAGTATTTT

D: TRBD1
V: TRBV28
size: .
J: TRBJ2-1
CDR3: CASSGQGEQVINEQFF
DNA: TGTGCCAGCAGCGGACAGGGTGAACAGGTTATCAATGAGCAGTTCTTC

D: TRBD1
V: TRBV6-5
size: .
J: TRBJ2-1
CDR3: CASTLGQGSYNEQFF
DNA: TGTGCCAGCACTCTAGGACAGGGATCCTACAATGAGCAGTTCTTC